The 20 T cell receptor beta chains below all came from one sample that was sequenced in a study of T-cell memory formation after mild COVID-19. TCRdb redid the calling of the 5' RACE reads with MiXCR, one entry per CDR3 protein. The sample lists about 180,000 distinct CDR3 sequences; roughly 16% were seen once. Material: PBMCs or a T cell subset sorted from them (not recorded which). These receptors came from an adult woman who had mild COVID-19 (a few samples of this study predate the infection). Cell type and time point are not known.

CDR3 in amino acids: CATSPRTSYNTGELFF. In DNA form, the CDR3 reads TGTGCCACCAGCCCCCGGACTAGCTACAACACCGGGGAGCTGTTTTTT. The chain has TRBV15 and TRBJ2-2, with TRBD2 identical over 8 bases. V shed 5 bases and J 2 bases; nucleotides not matched to a gene: 7. Germline CDR1 LNHNV, CDR2 YYDKDF (reference sequence). The CDR3 sequence is 16 residues long.

This clonotype occurred a few times. The J gene is TRBJ2-7, the V gene TRBV20-1; TRBD2 matches 8 bases. V was pared by 6 bases and J by 7 bases, with 11 bases of the junction left unmatched. Per germline, CDR1 DFQATT and CDR2 SNEGSKA (reference sequence). The CDR3 is made up of 13 amino acids. As DNA, the CDR3 is TGCAGTGCCAGGAGAGCGGGAGCCGTGGAGCAGTACTTC. Protein product: CSARRAGAVEQYF.

This clonotype was found a few times. A junction boundary mismatches the germline segment, possibly from a read error. V usage is TRBV5-4 and J usage is TRBJ2-2; TRBD2 matches 8 bases. From germline, CDR1 is SGHNT and CDR2 YYREEE (reference sequence). The CDR3 totals 15 residues. CDR3 sequence: CASNRGGPNTGELFF. In DNA, the CDR3 is TGTGCTAGCAACCGGGGGGGGCCGAACACCGGGGAGCTGTTTTTT.

This clonotype has more than one count but fewer than ten. The CDR3 DNA follows: TGTGCCAGCAGCTTAGGGGACAGGGTCTATGGCTACACCTTC. This translates into CASSLGDRVYGYTF. The genes are TRBV7-8 and TRBJ1-2; 9 positions agree with TRBD1. Losses at the gene ends were 1 base for V and 4 bases for J; bases not matched to a gene: 1. The CDR3 loop spans 14 amino acids. The germline gives CDR1 SGHVS, CDR2 FQNEAQ.

This clonotype was seen at least ten times. CDR3 bases: TGTGCCAGCAGCTTGGGGGCTTCAAGCTCCTACGAGCAGTACTTC. As protein: CASSLGASSSYEQYF. The chain recombines TRBV7-2 with TRBJ2-7, with D tentatively TRBD1 (6 bases). Trimming shortened V by 3 bases and J by 0 bases, and 12 bases separated the two germline ends. The CDR3 is 15 amino acids. CDR1 is SGHTA, CDR2 FQGNSA, per germline.

There are many counts of this clonotype. The chain has TRBV6-2 or TRBV6-3 and TRBJ2-7; the match to TRBD2 covers 10 bases. V was pared by 10 bases and J by 4 bases, with 7 bases of the junction left unmatched. In germline, CDR1 is MNHEY, CDR2 SVGEGT. The CDR3 has 13 amino acids. Here the CDR3 reads CATASGSWYEQYF. DNA for the CDR3: TGTGCCACCGCTAGCGGGAGTTGGTACGAGCAGTACTTC.

Only a few counts were recorded for this clonotype. The rearrangement joins TRBV2 to TRBJ1-5; D remains unclear. V lost 2 bases to trimming and J lost 0 bases, with 5 bases between them. This CDR3 is built from 14 residues. CDR1 and CDR2 (germline): SNHLY, FYNNEI. Here the CDR3 DNA reads TGTGCCAGCAGTGAAACGCATAGCAATCAGCCCCAGCATTTT. It codes for CASSETHSNQPQHF.

This clonotype was found a few times. The chain couples TRBV27 to TRBJ1-4; weak D call: TRBD1 (5 bases). V dropped 2 bases and J dropped 7 bases, with 8 bases sitting between them. The CDR3 contains 13 residues. Germline CDR1 MNHEY, CDR2 SMNVEV (reference sequence). DNA of the CDR3: TGTGCCAGCAGTTTACAGGGATCTGAAAAACTGTTTTTT. Its translation: CASSLQGSEKLFF.

This clonotype was recorded many times. V and J are TRBV5-5 and TRBJ2-2; D ambiguous. Germline CDR1 SGHKS, CDR2 YYEKEE (reference sequence). V lost 5 bases to trimming and J lost 0 bases, with 2 bases between them. The CDR3 sequence is 12 residues long. CDR3 sequence reads: CASRSNTGELFF. In nucleotides, the CDR3 is TGTGCCAGCAGGTCGAACACCGGGGAGCTGTTTTTT. Full variable domain (outside the CDR3, taken from reference TRBV5-5 and TRBJ2-2): DAGVTQSPTHLIKTRGQQVTLRCSPISGHKSVSWYQQVLGQGPQFIFQYYEKEERGRGNFPDRFSARQFPNYSSELNVNALLLGDSALYLCASRSNTGELFFGEGSRLTVL.

This clonotype was detected a few times. The chain links TRBV7-8 to TRBJ2-1; 11 nucleotides match TRBD2. The CDR3 is 16 residues long. Germline lookup yields CDR1 SGHVS and CDR2 FQNEAQ. V trimming: 5 bases; J trimming: 5 bases; junction bases outside the gene matches: 8. This CDR3 reads CASSAVLAGGNNEQFF. In DNA, the CDR3 is TGTGCCAGCAGCGCCGTTCTAGCGGGAGGAAACAATGAGCAGTTCTTC.

This clonotype showed up just a few times. The chain employs TRBV20-1 and TRBJ2-5, with D perhaps being TRBD1 or TRBD2 (5 bases each). The CDR3 sequence is 13 residues long. Trimming took 6 bases from V and 4 from J, leaving 15 bases between them. Germline assignment: CDR1 DFQATT and CDR2 SNEGSKA (reference sequence). CDR3 bases: TGCAGTGCCGTGAGGGGAAAAGGAGAGACCCAGTACTTC. Its translation: CSAVRGKGETQYF.

This clonotype occurred many times. The V call is TRBV12-3 or TRBV12-4, the J call TRBJ2-2; D gene ambiguous. With 8 bases removed from V and 1 base from J, the gap between germline ends came to 2 bases. This CDR3 comprises 11 residues. This chain's CDR3 is CASGNTGELFF. The CDR3 nucleotides read TGTGCCAGCGGGAACACCGGGGAGCTGTTTTTT.

The sample holds many counts of this clonotype. The chain uses TRBV7-3 and TRBJ2-5; 8 bases map to TRBD2. CDR1 is SGHTA, CDR2 FQGTGA, per germline. The CDR3 contains 17 residues. V lost 1 base, J lost 0 bases, and 7 bases stayed unmatched. CDR3 in amino acids: CASSLRGAGGYQETQYF. For the CDR3, the DNA is TGTGCCAGCAGCTTAAGAGGGGCGGGAGGTTACCAAGAGACCCAGTACTTC.

This clonotype has a count of ten or more. The chain recombines TRBV4-1 with TRBJ2-1; 8 nucleotides align to TRBD2. With V trimmed by 1 base and J by 3 bases, 8 bases remained unmatched. The CDR3 is 17 residues long. Germline CDR1 reads MGHRA; CDR2 reads YSYEKL. The DNA of the CDR3 is TGCGCCAGCAGCCAAGCTCGGCGGGGGGCCGGCTACAATGAGCAGTTCTTC. This sequence encodes CASSQARRGAGYNEQFF.

The chain is built from TRBV12-3 or TRBV12-4 and TRBJ1-5; D call uncertain. Trimming pared 8 bases from V and 10 bases from J, leaving 12 bases between. This CDR3 is 11 amino acids long. The CDR3 nucleotides are TGTGCCAGCGCCCGCGGGCTACCCCAGCATTTT. Protein product: CASARGLPQHF.

This clonotype turned up a few times. In DNA form, the CDR3 reads TGCGCCAGCAGCTTAGGGAGGGGGGGCGACGAGCAGTACTTC. This codes for CASSLGRGGDEQYF. The rearrangement uses TRBV5-1 and TRBJ2-7; weak D call: TRBD2 (7 bases). V was trimmed by 2 bases and J by 5 bases, leaving 14 bases between them. The germline CDR1 and CDR2 sequences are SGHRS and YFSETQ. The CDR3 runs to 14 residues.

The chain is built from TRBV5-1 and TRBJ2-2; D unclear. Trimming pared 1 base from V and 6 bases from J, leaving 19 bases between. Germline CDR1 is SGHRS and CDR2 is YFSETQ. The CDR3 length is 17 residues. This CDR3 is CASSLPGFHLRAGELFF. The DNA of the CDR3 is TGCGCCAGCAGCTTGCCAGGATTCCACCTTAGAGCCGGGGAGCTGTTTTTT.

This clonotype was detected only a few times. The CDR3 protein is CAWTGGYEQYF. CDR3 DNA sequence: TGTGCCTGGACAGGGGGGTACGAGCAGTACTTC. This chain links TRBV30 with TRBJ2-7, with TRBD1 as a possible D gene (7 bases). Germline lookup yields CDR1 GTSNPN and CDR2 SVGIG (reference sequence). There are 11 residues in the CDR3. V was shortened by 4 bases and J by 4 bases, with 8 bases between the two germline ends.

This clonotype occurred many times. The J gene is TRBJ2-1, the V gene TRBV5-1; D possibly uses TRBD1 or TRBD2 (6 bases each). V shed 0 bases and J shed 12 bases, with 10 bases lying between them. Germline V gene data show CDR1 as SGHRS and CDR2 as YFSETQ. CDR3 length: 12 residues. The CDR3 reads CASSLERGRQFF. The DNA for the CDR3 is TGCGCCAGCAGCTTGGAACGGGGGCGGCAGTTCTTC.

This clonotype was counted a few times. The gene calls are TRBV12-3 or TRBV12-4 and TRBJ2-3; D may be TRBD1 or TRBD2 (5 bases each). Trimming took 3 bases from V and 2 from J, leaving 15 bases between them. The CDR3 runs to 16 residues. CDR3 loop: CASSFRGRGVTDTQYF. CDR3 bases: TGTGCCAGCAGTTTCCGGGGCCGAGGTGTCACAGATACGCAGTATTTT.